One TCR beta chain is described in this entry. The antigen it recognizes is unknown. No base quality information exists; no much larger clone differs at one position. The donors were a few dozen Caucasian individuals from Russia, aged roughly 6 to 100 years, who were systemically healthy. Around 9.8 milliliters of peripheral blood were collected from each donor into EDTA-treated Vacutainer tubes. Ficoll-Paque density-gradient centrifugation was used to isolate PBMCs, with at least 7 million per sample. Total RNA was extracted from PBMCs with Trizol reagent, with at least 5 micrograms obtained per sample. The percentages of naive CD45RAhigh/CD27high T cells were determined by flow cytometry on a PBMC aliquot from every donor. V sheds 2 bases and J sheds 6 bases, leaving 12 bases between their ends. Per the germline V gene, MGHRA is the CDR1 and YSYEKL is the CDR2. The CDR3 starts with the cysteine, ends with the phenylalanine, and has 14 residues. Only the CDR3 region is kept as DNA, spanning 42 bases read in frame from base 1.

This sample stems from a study of blood T cells in healthy people across ages (dated by TCRdb to about 2015). Background on the whole study: In model experiments, template switching captured about one uniquely barcoded TCR beta cDNA molecule for every two T cells. The donors were split into four age groups: young (average around 15 years), middle-aged (around 37), aged (more than 55) and long-lived (approximately 80). The study measured age-related changes in TCR beta repertoire diversity using deep sequencing normalized with unique cDNA molecular identifiers. Donors of different ages were randomly distributed across sequencing lanes to avoid experimental bias. The study analyzed two additional independent replicas of 1 million unique cDNA reads from the same blood draw for two donors, one aged 18 to 30 and one aged 80 or older.

Paper-wide results and their limitations: As age increased, observed TCR beta diversity per million T cells dropped in a roughly linear way, and a significant reduction was already evident by age roughly 36. There was a strong correlation between observed TCR beta diversity and the percentage of naive T cells measured by flow cytometry. Since profiling was done on bulk unsorted PBMCs, naive and antigen-experienced compartments could not be conclusively compared. Compared with the aged group, the long-lived group had more naive CD4+ T cells, fewer expanded clones and increased TCR diversity, a pattern suggesting age selection. Estimates of total diversity based on one million sequenced T cells were considered lower bounds and underestimates. The CMV infection status of donors was not known, potentially confounding age-related changes in expanded clonotypes.

Receptors were amplified or captured by 5' RACE. Instrument used: Illumina HiSeq 2500. The second PCR ran for roughly 7 to 12 cycles and used a J-beta primer mix along with a sample-barcoded 5' primer. A template-switch 5' adaptor carrying 12 random nucleotides introduced a unique molecular identifier onto each TCR beta cDNA molecule. Each sample yielded at least 2.5 million CDR3-containing paired-end reads. All of the RNA was converted into first-strand cDNA using the Mint cDNA synthesis kit, with a TRBC-specific oligonucleotide serving as the primer. Following uracil-DNA glycosylase treatment, a first 18-cycle PCR with universal primers M1SS and BC2_uni_R was performed on all cDNA. As for the original processing: For normalization, 1 million high-quality reads, each with a distinct molecular identifier, were randomly selected from each sample. Instead of being binned into consensus sequences, reads with shared molecular identifiers were discarded. MiTCR, with a Q25 quality threshold and the strictest error-elimination algorithm, was used for CDR3 identification, clonotype clustering and error correction. Lower-bound total TCR beta diversity was estimated with a nonparametric unseen species model using Euler transformation. TCRdb reran the public reads through fastp at Q25 and MiXCR, keeping productive beta chains. Each entry merges the rows of one CDR3 protein and shows their most common DNA and genes. TCRdb, rather than the study authors, made the V and J calls. For this sample the table gives 550,000 to 650,000 distinct CDR3 sequences, of which approximately 30% were detected only once. The ten most abundant clones make up about 15% of the sample.

The sequencing input was blood. The V gene is TRBV4-1 and the J gene is TRBJ2-3; a weak D assignment points to TRBD1 (6 bases agree). The TCR was taken from a woman aged 80 or over in good health. DNA sequence: TGCGCCAGCAGCCAAAAGGGGGTAGGGGATACGCAGTATTTT. The translation is CASSQKGVGDTQYF.